Listed below are T cell receptor beta chains from one sample, sequenced in a study of identifying expanded T cells in peripheral blood. Libraries were prepared by immunoSEQ multiplex PCR; TCRdb keeps only in-frame clonotypes and omits some of them. In the table there are under 90,000 clones, around nine tenths of which are singletons. Sequenced: blood. These receptors came from a person between 18 and 69 years old in good health. CDR3s include the opening cysteine and the closing phenylalanine or tryptophan. Fields, in order: V gene, D gene, J gene, clone size, CDR3 protein, CDR3 DNA. The D gene is left open where the match is weak. For some rows the clone size is stated as once, few or many, or as a class when expanded; others skip it.

V: TRBV5-5
D: .
J: TRBJ1-2
size: .
CDR3: CASSFGAVNYGYTF
DNA: TGTGCCAGCAGCTTTGGCGCAGTGAACTATGGCTACACCTTC

V: TRBV7-8
D: TRBD2
J: TRBJ2-7
size: .
CDR3: CASSLGRLAGDYEQYF
DNA: TGTGCCAGCAGCTTAGGCCGACTAGCGGGAGACTACGAGCAGTACTTC

V: TRBV19
D: TRBD1
J: TRBJ1-5
size: .
CDR3: CASSIPFGQGNQPQHF
DNA: TGTGCCAGTAGTATACCCTTTGGACAGGGCAATCAGCCCCAGCATTTT

V: TRBV7-2
D: TRBD1
J: TRBJ1-2
size: .
CDR3: CASSPTPGQAIYGYTF
DNA: TGTGCCAGCAGCCCCACTCCGGGACAGGCGATCTATGGCTACACCTTC

V: TRBV19
D: .
J: TRBJ2-2
size: .
CDR3: CASSVGLTDQNTGELFF
DNA: TGTGCCAGTAGTGTGGGCCTGACGGACCAGAACACCGGGGAGCTGTTTTTT

V: TRBV5-4
D: .
J: TRBJ1-4
size: .
CDR3: CASSLGAGQGGEKLFF
DNA: TGTGCCAGCAGCTTGGGGGCCGGCCAGGGAGGCGAAAAACTGTTTTTT

V: TRBV30
D: .
J: TRBJ1-3
size: .
CDR3: CAWSVGTSGNTIYF
DNA: TGTGCCTGGAGTGTAGGGACCTCTGGAAACACCATATATTTT

V: TRBV18
D: .
J: TRBJ2-5
size: .
CDR3: CASSPPDRIQETQYF
DNA: TGTGCCAGCTCACCGCCCGACAGGATCCAAGAGACCCAGTACTTC

V: TRBV10-2
D: .
J: TRBJ2-1
size: .
CDR3: CASSDSRTGSGVEQFF
DNA: TGCGCCAGCAGTGATTCGAGGACAGGGAGCGGGGTTGAGCAGTTCTTC

V: TRBV19
D: .
J: TRBJ2-2
size: .
CDR3: CASSMRGTGELFF
DNA: TGTGCCAGTAGTATGAGGGGCACCGGGGAGCTGTTTTTT

V: TRBV7-2
D: TRBD2
J: TRBJ2-2
size: .
CDR3: CASSFLGGYTGELFF
DNA: TGTGCCAGCAGCTTCCTCGGGGGGTACACCGGGGAGCTGTTTTTT

V: TRBV5-1
D: .
J: TRBJ1-2
size: .
CDR3: CASSLAGGINYGYTF
DNA: TGCGCCAGCAGCTTGGCCGGCGGTATTAACTATGGCTACACCTTC

V: TRBV7-2
D: .
J: TRBJ2-1
size: once
CDR3: CASSRQGEQFF
DNA: TGTGCCAGCAGCCGACAAGGTGAGCAGTTCTTC

V: TRBV5-6
D: .
J: TRBJ1-3
size: .
CDR3: CASRRRMASSGNTIYF
DNA: TGTGCCAGCAGACGTCGTATGGCCAGCTCTGGAAACACCATATATTTT

V: TRBV28
D: .
J: TRBJ2-7
size: few
CDR3: CASSPRSEQYF
DNA: TGTGCCAGCAGTCCCCGTTCCGAGCAGTACTTC